This TCR beta chain was documented in a study of T cell responses to AZD1222 COVID-19 vaccine. Whole-study context: Second-dose groups at about 4 or about 12 weeks were pooled.

Turning to this clone: Its antigen is as yet unknown.

The CDR3 totals 14 residues. In germline, CDR1 is WSHSY, CDR2 SAAADI. Trimming removed 1 base from V and 2 bases from J, with 8 bases in between. Study-level points and caveats: The repertoires were collected only after the peak T cell response. Seropositive status at baseline applied to only a handful of AZD1222 recipients. White British people made up most donors, females outnumbered males, and clonal diversity was possibly underestimated.

Generated by immunoSEQ multiplex PCR, the TCRdb table keeps only in-frame clones and is missing some. The data hold more than 85,000 clones, with 80% to 90% observed a single time. The chain employs TRBV10-2 and TRBJ1-2; no clear D. The receptor's source is an adult in good health. The sequencing here drew on peripheral blood, taken on day 0 of AZD1222 vaccination. The CDR3 reads CASSEFRSNYGYTF. CDR3 coding DNA: TGCGCCAGCAGTGAGTTCCGGTCGAACTATGGCTACACCTTC.